The 22 T cell receptor beta chains below come from one sample, sequenced in a study of blood T cell repertoires in COVID-19. Sequencing was performed with immunoSEQ multiplex PCR; in TCRdb, only in-frame clones are kept and a portion is missing. The sample consists of approximately 180,000 clones, over 80% of them appearing once. The sequencing sample was made of peripheral blood. These receptors were collected from a woman aged 45-60 years with acute or convalescent COVID-19.

The chain is built from TRBV5-1 and TRBJ1-1; 10 nucleotides line up with TRBD1. Germline lookup yields CDR1 SGHRS and CDR2 YFSETQ. This CDR3 is 15 amino acids long. V shed 4 bases and J 4 bases; nucleotides not matched to a gene: 7. CDR3 sequence (DNA): TGCGCCAGCAGCGGAAGACAGGGGGCTCTCACTGAAGCTTTCTTT. Residues: CASSGRQGALTEAFF.

V and J are TRBV4-3 and TRBJ1-3; unclear D gene. This CDR3 has 16 residues. The V gene lost 0 bases and the J gene lost 0 bases, with 9 bases spanning the gap. Germline CDR1 reads LGHNA; CDR2 reads YSLEER. The CDR3 reads CASSQDPGPSGNTIYF. The CDR3 coding sequence is TGCGCCAGCAGCCAAGATCCAGGTCCCTCTGGAAACACCATATATTTT.

This clone has only one observation. This chain connects TRBV6-5 to TRBJ1-1; D possibly corresponds to TRBD1 (6 bases). The germline V and J ends were trimmed by 6 bases and 5 bases, with 16 bases remaining between them. Germline V gene lookup returns CDR1 MNHEY and CDR2 SVGAGI. This CDR3 spans 14 amino acids. The CDR3 DNA is TGTGCCAGCAGCCTGCACAGGGACGGGACTGAAGCTTTCTTT. Protein sequence: CASSLHRDGTEAFF.

This clone turned up a few times. The V gene is TRBV11-3, the J gene TRBJ2-3; 10 nucleotides agree with TRBD1. The CDR3 is 16 residues long. Germline CDR1 is SGHNT and CDR2 is YENEEA. The V segment lost 1 base and the J segment 0 bases; nucleotides outside the gene matches: 1. The CDR3 protein is CASSLATGGSTDTQYF. The CDR3 nucleotides are TGTGCCAGCAGCTTAGCGACAGGGGGCAGCACAGATACGCAGTATTTT.

V usage is TRBV4-2 and J usage is TRBJ1-2, with a tentative D call TRBD1 (6 bases). There are 18 residues in the CDR3. From germline, CDR1 is LGHNA and CDR2 YNFKEQ. V dropped 4 bases and J dropped 1 base, with 22 bases sitting between them. CDR3 nucleotide sequence: TGTGCCAGCAGCCGCGTAAAGAGGGTGTCAGGGGTTAACTATGGCTACACCTTC. Amino acid sequence: CASSRVKRVSGVNYGYTF.

The chain recombines TRBV5-4 with TRBJ1-2; tentative D call: TRBD1 (5 bases). This CDR3 contains 13 residues. Germline V gene lookup returns CDR1 SGHNT and CDR2 YYREEE (reference sequence). V was clipped by 4 bases and J by 7 bases, with 14 bases between them. CDR3 nucleotide sequence: TGTGCCAGCAGCGACAGTTCCCCGCTTGGCTACACCTTC. This encodes CASSDSSPLGYTF.

V gene TRBV27 combines with J gene TRBJ2-5, with 9 bases aligning to TRBD2. CDR3 length: 15 residues. The germline CDR1 and CDR2 sequences are MNHEY and SMNVEV (reference sequence). V trimming: 4 bases; J trimming: 4 bases; junction bases outside the gene matches: 7. CDR3 nucleotide sequence: TGTGCCAGCAGTTGGGACAGCGGGGGGCTAGAGACCCAGTACTTC. Its translation: CASSWDSGGLETQYF.

The V and J genes are TRBV27 and TRBJ1-2; D is possibly TRBD1 (6 bases). Germline-derived CDR1 and CDR2 are MNHEY and SMNVEV (reference sequence). There are 12 residues in the CDR3. V lost 6 bases to trimming and J lost 8 bases, with 13 bases between them. CDR3 nucleotide sequence: TGTGCCAGCAGCACGGCAGGGGTCGGCTACACCTTC. This translates into CASSTAGVGYTF.

The chain carries TRBV27 and TRBJ2-3; TRBD1 is a possible D gene (6 bases). Deletions cut 1 base from V and 3 bases from J, with 14 bases between. The CDR3 covers 16 residues. Per germline, CDR1 MNHEY and CDR2 SMNVEV (reference sequence). Here the CDR3 reads CASSLWQGSGTDTQYF. As DNA, the CDR3 is TGTGCCAGCAGTTTATGGCAGGGGAGCGGTACAGATACGCAGTATTTT.

The gene calls are TRBV5-1 and TRBJ2-7, with TRBD2 identical over 12 bases. With 4 bases clipped from V and 6 bases from J, the junction kept 5 bases outside the gene matches. The germline V gene encodes CDR1 SGHRS and CDR2 YFSETQ. CDR3 length equals 14 residues. CDR3 bases: TGCGCCAGCAGCACGACTAGCGGGGGTCTCGAGCAGTACTTC. This codes for CASSTTSGGLEQYF. The variable domain in full, completed from reference TRBV5-1 and TRBJ2-7, reads KAGVTQTPRYLIKTRGQQVTLSCSPISGHRSVSWYQQTPGQGLQFLFEYFSETQRNKGNFPGRFSGRQFSNSRSEMNVSTLELGDSALYLCASSTTSGGLEQYFGPGTRLTVT.

The rearrangement joins TRBV9 to TRBJ1-2; 10 bases map to TRBD1. The J segment lost 0 bases and the V segment lost 3 bases, leaving 14 bases of the junction unmatched. The V gene's germline CDR1 is SGDLS and CDR2 YYNGEE. The CDR3 is 19 amino acids. The CDR3 coding sequence is TGTGCCAGCAGCGGGGGGACAGGGGTGCGAGTGCTCCCTAACTATGGCTACACCTTC. Protein sequence: CASSGGTGVRVLPNYGYTF.

The rearrangement joins TRBV29-1 to TRBJ1-5; D unresolved. The CDR3 covers 16 residues. V lost 6 bases to trimming and J lost 0 bases, with 18 bases between them. Germline V gene data show CDR1 as SQVTM and CDR2 as ANQGSEA. The CDR3 DNA reads as TGCAGCGTGGCTCAAGAGATGGCGGATAGCAATCAGCCCCAGCATTTT. Protein: CSVAQEMADSNQPQHF.

The chain employs TRBV19 and TRBJ1-2, with D possibly TRBD1 on 6 matching bases. This CDR3 is built from 12 residues. Per germline, CDR1 LNHDA and CDR2 SQIVND (reference sequence). Trimming stripped 11 bases from V and 8 bases from J, with 18 bases between. CDR3 in DNA: TGTGCCGGGGGACACCCGGATGGGGGCTACACCTTC. Translating gives CAGGHPDGGYTF.

The rearrangement links TRBV4-3 to TRBJ2-7; 10 bases are shared with TRBD1. The ends lost 0 bases at V and 3 bases at J; junction bases unmatched: 5. The CDR3 totals 16 residues. The germline V gene encodes CDR1 LGHNA and CDR2 YSLEER. CDR3: CASSQDIRDRGYEQYF. DNA for the CDR3: TGCGCCAGCAGCCAAGATATCCGGGACAGGGGCTACGAGCAGTACTTC.

The chain has TRBV3-1 (or the pseudogene TRBV3-2) and TRBJ1-1; the D is unclear. Germline V lookup: CDR1 LGHDT, CDR2 YNNKEL (reference sequence). The V gene lost 3 bases and the J gene lost 4 bases, with 18 bases spanning the gap. The CDR3 totals 16 residues. The CDR3 loop is CASSHDAGFRVTEAFF. The CDR3 bases are TGTGCCAGCAGCCACGATGCGGGCTTCAGAGTCACTGAAGCTTTCTTT.

CDR3 residues: CSASIGTSGGNTQYF. CDR3 sequence (DNA): TGCAGTGCTAGTATTGGGACTAGCGGGGGGAATACGCAGTATTTT. V gene TRBV20-1 combines with J gene TRBJ2-3; 15 nucleotides align to TRBD2. J lost 7 bases, V lost 3 bases, and 5 bases had no gene match. Germline V CDR1 and CDR2: DFQATT, SNEGSKA (reference sequence). This CDR3 region has 15 residues.

In its sample, this clone was seen a few times. Because the CDR3's place on the DNA is in doubt, the DNA is left out and the CDR3 is given as listed by TCRdb. The V call is TRBV30, the J call TRBJ1-5. CDR1 is GTSNPN and CDR2 is SVGIG in the germline V gene (reference sequence). The CDR3 length is 16 residues, termini included. The CDR3 here is CAWSLRDFRGNQPQHF.

This rearrangement joins TRBV5-4 to TRBJ2-7; TRBD2 aligns across 9 bases. The CDR3 totals 15 residues. The germline gives CDR1 SGHNT, CDR2 YYREEE (reference sequence). With V trimmed by 3 bases and J by 3 bases, 7 bases remained unmatched. The chain's CDR3 is CASSSGTSLGYEQYF. CDR3 DNA sequence: TGTGCCAGCAGCTCCGGGACTAGCTTAGGCTACGAGCAGTACTTC.

The CDR3 sequence is CASGGQGHNEQFF. The CDR3 coding sequence is TGCGCCAGCGGCGGACAGGGCCACAATGAGCAGTTCTTC. The chain has TRBV5-1 and TRBJ2-1; TRBD1 agrees at 8 bases. V was pared by 7 bases and J by 5 bases, with 5 bases of the junction left unmatched. This CDR3 has 13 amino acids. Per germline, CDR1 SGHRS and CDR2 YFSETQ. Full variable domain (rest looked up from reference TRBV5-1 and TRBJ2-1): KAGVTQTPRYLIKTRGQQVTLSCSPISGHRSVSWYQQTPGQGLQFLFEYFSETQRNKGNFPGRFSGRQFSNSRSEMNVSTLELGDSALYLCASGGQGHNEQFFGPGTRLTVL.

This clone appeared a few times. This chain joins TRBV7-8 and TRBJ2-2; TRBD2 matches 15 bases. CDR1 is SGHVS, CDR2 FQNEAQ, per germline. With V trimmed by 5 bases and J by 3 bases, 7 bases remained unmatched. This CDR3 has 18 residues. CDR3 nucleotide sequence: TGTGCCAGCAGCCCGGGACTAGCGGGAGGTTGGGACACCGGGGAGCTGTTTTTT. Translating gives CASSPGLAGGWDTGELFF.

J is TRBJ1-2 and V is TRBV6-5; a possible D gene is TRBD1 (5 bases). The V end lost 8 bases, the J end lost 5 bases, and 12 bases lay between the germline ends. The V gene's germline CDR1 is MNHEY and CDR2 SVGAGI. CDR3 length: 12 amino acids. CDR3 residues: CASSRRGYGYTF. CDR3 nucleotides: TGTGCCAGCTCTCGACGGGGGTATGGCTACACCTTC.

The chain is built from TRBV30 and TRBJ1-3; D remains ambiguous. Trimming stripped 2 bases from V and 1 base from J, with 3 bases between. This CDR3 comprises 12 residues. Germline V gives CDR1 GTSNPN, CDR2 SVGIG (reference sequence). This chain's CDR3 is CAWSQSGNTIYF. In nucleotides, the CDR3 is TGTGCCTGGAGTCAGTCTGGAAACACCATATATTTT.